Listed below are T cell receptor beta chains from one sample, sequenced in a study of tissue T cells after allogeneic stem cell transplantation. Here immunoSEQ multiplex PCR was the method, and the copy in TCRdb shows in-frame clones only, minus some. Of about 43,000 clones in the sample, over 85% were seen once. Specimen: blood, collected before transplantation. Receptors were obtained from a woman aged 35 to 75 who later had graft-versus-host disease after an allogeneic stem cell transplant. CDR3s include the opening cysteine and the closing phenylalanine or tryptophan. The D gene is left open where the match is weak. Size values are once, few and many counts, or a class for expanded clones, and some rows have none.

V gene,D gene,clone size,J gene,CDR3 protein,CDR3 DNA
TRBV28,-,-,TRBJ2-7,CASSPNLAVRYF,TGTGCCAGCAGCCCTAATTTGGCCGTCCGGTACTTC
TRBV18,-,-,TRBJ2-7,CASSPLGPEQYF,TGTGCCAGCTCACCGCTAGGGCCCGAGCAGTACTTC
TRBV28,TRBD1,-,TRBJ2-7,CASTSLGQYPYEQYF,TGTGCCAGCACCTCACTGGGACAGTACCCCTACGAGCAGTACTTC
TRBV4-3,TRBD1,-,TRBJ1-2,CASSTRQGGYTF,TGCGCCAGCAGCACCCGACAGGGAGGCTACACCTTC
TRBV10-3,TRBD2,-,TRBJ2-1,CAIASGAGDLNEQFF,TGTGCCATCGCGTCGGGAGCGGGAGATCTGAATGAGCAGTTCTTC
TRBV20-1,-,-,TRBJ2-1,CSARIREQFF,TGCAGTGCTAGAATCCGGGAGCAGTTCTTC
TRBV4-1,-,-,TRBJ2-3,CASSQDINTQYF,TGCGCCAGCAGCCAAGATATAAATACGCAGTATTTT
TRBV6-2/TRBV6-3,-,-,TRBJ2-6,CASSYRRSGANVLTF,TGTGCCAGCAGTTACCGACGGTCTGGGGCCAACGTCCTGACTTTC
TRBV30,-,-,TRBJ1-3,CAWGLGSGNTIYF,TGTGCCTGGGGGCTAGGATCGGGAAACACCATATATTTT
TRBV7-9,-,-,TRBJ2-3,CASSPSRGNVADTQYF,TGTGCCAGCAGCCCGTCGAGAGGTAATGTCGCAGATACGCAGTATTTT
TRBV5-1,TRBD1,-,TRBJ2-7,CASSWGTGVSYEQYF,TGCGCCAGCAGCTGGGGGACAGGGGTCAGCTACGAGCAGTACTTC
TRBV5-8,-,few,TRBJ2-7,CASSFVLSSYEQYF,TGTGCCAGCAGCTTCGTCCTTTCCTCCTACGAGCAGTACTTC
TRBV12-3/TRBV12-4,-,-,TRBJ2-3,CASRTDGGTQYF,TGTGCCAGCAGGACGGACGGCGGTACGCAGTATTTT
TRBV15,TRBD2,-,TRBJ2-5,CATSSPAGVETQYF,TGTGCCACCAGCTCGCCAGCGGGAGTAGAGACCCAGTACTTC
TRBV30,-,-,TRBJ1-6,CAWSGGLRGSYNSPLHF,TGTGCCTGGAGTGGAGGGTTAAGGGGTTCCTATAATTCACCCCTCCACTTT
TRBV10-3,-,-,TRBJ2-7,CAISGFTHYYEQYF,TGTGCCATCAGTGGTTTCACCCACTACTACGAGCAGTACTTC
TRBV19,-,-,TRBJ2-6,CASSIDLRAGANVLTF,TGTGCCAGTAGTATAGATCTCAGGGCTGGGGCCAACGTCCTGACTTTC
TRBV7-2,-,-,TRBJ1-1,CASSGWLANTEAFF,TGTGCCAGCAGCGGATGGTTGGCCAACACTGAAGCTTTCTTT
TRBV9,-,-,TRBJ1-1,CASSPWDNMNTEAFF,TGTGCCAGCAGCCCCTGGGACAACATGAACACTGAAGCTTTCTTT
TRBV19,TRBD1,-,TRBJ1-2,CASSIVGGDGYTF,TGTGCCAGTAGTATAGTAGGGGGCGATGGCTACACCTTC
TRBV18,-,-,TRBJ2-7,CASSPRTLYEQYF,TGTGCCAGCTCACCGCGGACTCTCTACGAGCAGTACTTC
TRBV4-3,TRBD2,once,TRBJ2-1,CASSLGLASTVQFF,TGCGCCAGCAGCCTGGGACTAGCCTCAACGGTGCAGTTCTTC
TRBV28,TRBD2,-,TRBJ2-1,CASSPRLSGAGGNEQFF,TGTGCCAGCAGTCCGAGACTTAGCGGAGCGGGGGGGAATGAGCAGTTCTTC
TRBV13,-,-,TRBJ1-1,CASTAEGVGTEAFF,TGTGCCAGCACCGCTGAGGGGGTTGGGACTGAAGCTTTCTTT
TRBV12-3/TRBV12-4,-,-,TRBJ1-2,CASRGGDYGYTF,TGTGCCAGCAGGGGGGGAGACTATGGCTACACCTTC
TRBV6-1,-,-,TRBJ1-2,CASSEVGSYGYTF,TGTGCCAGCAGTGAAGTAGGGTCCTATGGCTACACCTTC
TRBV5-1,-,-,TRBJ2-1,CASSLVGGPYNEQFF,TGCGCCAGCAGCTTGGTTGGCGGGCCCTACAATGAGCAGTTCTTC
TRBV19,TRBD2,-,TRBJ2-1,CASSIELAGANEQFF,TGTGCCAGTAGTATAGAGCTAGCGGGAGCGAATGAGCAGTTCTTC
TRBV30,-,-,TRBJ1-1,CAWRYPGDMGTEAFF,TGTGCCTGGAGATATCCGGGGGACATGGGCACTGAAGCTTTCTTT
TRBV6-5,TRBD1,-,TRBJ2-7,CASSYSGTGGEQYF,TGTGCCAGCAGTTACTCCGGGACAGGGGGCGAGCAGTACTTC
TRBV6-5,-,-,TRBJ1-2,CASRPQGSYGYTF,TGTGCCAGCAGGCCTCAGGGGTCCTATGGCTACACCTTC
TRBV5-1,-,-,TRBJ2-7,CASSLDPGPTYEQYF,TGCGCCAGCAGCTTGGATCCCGGGCCAACCTACGAGCAGTACTTC
TRBV3-1/TRBV3-2,-,-,TRBJ2-3,CASSQDVAVTDTQYF,TGTGCCAGCAGCCAAGACGTGGCCGTCACAGATACGCAGTATTTT
TRBV5-4,-,-,TRBJ1-6,CASSFRGGSNSPLHF,TGTGCCAGCAGCTTTAGAGGGGGGTCCAATTCACCCCTCCACTTT
TRBV15,-,-,TRBJ1-1,CATSRDEGAQATEAFF,TGTGCCACCAGCAGAGATGAGGGAGCGCAGGCCACTGAAGCTTTCTTT
TRBV6-2/TRBV6-3,TRBD1,few,TRBJ1-1,CASSKTGGYGTEAFF,TGTGCCAGCAGTAAAACAGGGGGCTACGGCACTGAAGCTTTCTTT
TRBV3-1/TRBV3-2,-,-,TRBJ2-1,CASSQRRGPYNEQFF,TGTGCCAGCAGCCAACGCCGGGGCCCGTACAATGAGCAGTTCTTC
TRBV9,TRBD2,-,TRBJ2-1,CASSVTSGIGNNEQFF,TGTGCCAGCAGCGTAACTAGCGGGATAGGTAACAATGAGCAGTTCTTC
TRBV27,-,-,TRBJ2-2,CASSLRGSGELFF,TGTGCCAGCAGTCTTCGGGGTTCCGGGGAGCTGTTTTTT
TRBV9,TRBD1,-,TRBJ2-7,CASSVGGTGSHEQYF,TGTGCCAGCAGCGTAGGGGGGACAGGGTCCCACGAGCAGTACTTC
TRBV6-1,-,-,TRBJ1-4,CASSERINEKLFF,TGTGCCAGCAGTGAACGGATTAATGAAAAACTGTTTTTT
TRBV5-1,TRBD1,-,TRBJ1-1,CASSPTGGWAFF,TGCGCCAGCAGCCCGACAGGGGGCTGGGCTTTCTTT
TRBV9,-,-,TRBJ2-1,CASSVGGGSYNEQFF,TGTGCCAGCAGCGTAGGAGGGGGATCCTACAATGAGCAGTTCTTC
TRBV5-6,-,-,TRBJ2-1,CASSLYPSSYNEQFF,TGTGCCAGCAGCTTGTACCCGAGCTCCTACAATGAGCAGTTCTTC
TRBV27,-,-,TRBJ2-7,CASTHLPPKAGEQYF,TGTGCCAGCACCCACTTACCCCCGAAAGCGGGCGAGCAGTACTTC
TRBV11-2,-,-,TRBJ2-5,CASSLGETQYF,TGTGCCAGCAGCTTAGGGGAGACCCAGTACTTC
TRBV6-5,-,-,TRBJ2-5,CASSYSSRGFETQYF,TGTGCCAGCAGTTACTCGAGCAGGGGCTTTGAGACCCAGTACTTC
TRBV6-2/TRBV6-3,TRBD2,-,TRBJ2-2,CASSSRTSGRGGTGELFF,TGTGCCAGCAGTTCCAGGACTAGCGGGAGAGGGGGCACCGGGGAGCTGTTTTTT
TRBV15,TRBD2,-,TRBJ2-5,CATSRALTSSRETQYF,TGTGCCACCAGCAGAGCATTGACTAGCTCCAGAGAGACCCAGTACTTC
TRBV7-6,-,-,TRBJ2-5,CASSLLSDGHQETQYF,TGTGCCAGCAGCTTACTCTCGGACGGACATCAAGAGACCCAGTACTTC